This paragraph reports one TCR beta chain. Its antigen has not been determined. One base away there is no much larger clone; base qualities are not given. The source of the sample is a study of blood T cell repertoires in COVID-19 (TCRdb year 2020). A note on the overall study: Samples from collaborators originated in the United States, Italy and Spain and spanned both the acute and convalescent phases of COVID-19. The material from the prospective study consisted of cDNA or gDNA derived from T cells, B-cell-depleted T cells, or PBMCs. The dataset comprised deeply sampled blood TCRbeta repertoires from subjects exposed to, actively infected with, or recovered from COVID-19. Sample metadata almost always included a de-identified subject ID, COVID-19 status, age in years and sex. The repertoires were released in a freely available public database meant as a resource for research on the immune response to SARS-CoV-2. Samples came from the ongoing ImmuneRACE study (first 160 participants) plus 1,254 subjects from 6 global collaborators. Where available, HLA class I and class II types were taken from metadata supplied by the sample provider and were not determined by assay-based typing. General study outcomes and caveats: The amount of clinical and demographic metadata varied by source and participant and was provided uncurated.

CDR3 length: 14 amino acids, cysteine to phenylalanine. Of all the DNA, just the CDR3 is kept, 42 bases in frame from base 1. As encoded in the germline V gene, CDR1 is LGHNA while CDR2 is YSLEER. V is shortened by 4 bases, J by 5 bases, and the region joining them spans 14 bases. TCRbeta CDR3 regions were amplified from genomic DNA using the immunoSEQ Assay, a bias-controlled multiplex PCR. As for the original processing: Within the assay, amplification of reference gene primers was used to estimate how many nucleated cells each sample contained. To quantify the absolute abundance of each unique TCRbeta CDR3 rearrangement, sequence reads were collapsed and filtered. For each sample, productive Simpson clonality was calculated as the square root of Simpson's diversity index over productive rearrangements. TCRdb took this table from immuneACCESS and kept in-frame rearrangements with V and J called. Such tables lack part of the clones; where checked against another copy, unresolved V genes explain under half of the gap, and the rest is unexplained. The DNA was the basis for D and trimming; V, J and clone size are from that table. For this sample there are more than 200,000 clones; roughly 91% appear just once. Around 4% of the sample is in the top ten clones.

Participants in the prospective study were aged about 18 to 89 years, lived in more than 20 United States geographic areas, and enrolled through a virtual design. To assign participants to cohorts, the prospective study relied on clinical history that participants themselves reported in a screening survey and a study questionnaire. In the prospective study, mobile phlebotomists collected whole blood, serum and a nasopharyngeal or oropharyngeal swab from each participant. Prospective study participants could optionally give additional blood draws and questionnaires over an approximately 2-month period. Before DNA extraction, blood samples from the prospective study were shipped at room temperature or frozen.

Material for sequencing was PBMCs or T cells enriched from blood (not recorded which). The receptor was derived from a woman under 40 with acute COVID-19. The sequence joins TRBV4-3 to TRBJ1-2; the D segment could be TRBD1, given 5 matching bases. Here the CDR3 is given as CASSPSRAGYGYTF. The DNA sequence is TGCGCCAGCAGCCCCTCCCGGGCAGGGTATGGCTACACCTTC.